What follows are 14 T cell receptor beta chains derived from one specimen sequenced in a study of shared clonotypes between healthy human individuals. The repertoire was sequenced with immunoSEQ multiplex PCR; TCRdb's copy has only in-frame clones and lacks some. In the table there are about half a million clones, around 73% of which are singletons. The material sequenced was PBMCs. The receptor set was obtained from a middle-aged woman in good health. Some clones in this sample may be carry-over from other donors' samples.

This clone was observed a single time. The chain employs TRBV18 and TRBJ1-1, with D maybe TRBD1 (5 bases). V lost 8 bases and J 1 base, leaving 11 bases between the germline ends. Germline CDR1 and CDR2: KGHSH and LQKENI. The CDR3 is 13 amino acids. CDR3 sequence reads: CASAQQENTEAFF. CDR3 DNA: TGTGCCAGCGCGCAACAGGAGAACACTGAAGCTTTCTTT. The whole variable domain, remainder taken from reference TRBV18 and TRBJ1-1, is NAGVMQNPRHLVRRRGQEARLRCSPMKGHSHVYWYRQLPEEGLKFMVYLQKENIIDESGMPKERFSAEFPKEGPSILRIQQVVRGDSAAYFCASAQQENTEAFFGQGTRLTVV.

V gene TRBV23-1 combines with J gene TRBJ2-1; 14 bases line up with TRBD2. TRBV23-1 is treated as an ORF (open reading frame) with a function not yet certain. V shed 3 bases, J shed 10 bases, and the junction held 2 bases outside the gene matches. This CDR3 spans 14 amino acids. The CDR3 loop is CASSQGLAGDEQFF. The CDR3 DNA reads TGCGCCAGCAGTCAGGGACTAGCGGGAGACGAGCAGTTCTTC.

The chain is built from TRBV5-1 and TRBJ2-2, with 7 bases matching TRBD1. This CDR3 region has 16 residues. Germline assignment: CDR1 SGHRS and CDR2 YFSETQ. The V and J ends lost 2 bases and 0 bases, in that order; junction bases with no gene match: 4. The CDR3 DNA follows: TGCGCCAGCAGCTTCATAACAGGGGCGAACACCGGGGAGCTGTTTTTT. This gives the protein CASSFITGANTGELFF.

This clone was detected once. The J gene is TRBJ2-2, the V gene TRBV5-1, with 10 bases aligning to TRBD2. The germline V gene has CDR1 SGHRS and CDR2 YFSETQ. This CDR3 region has 15 residues. With V trimmed by 4 bases and J by 4 bases, 4 bases remained unmatched. CDR3 in DNA: TGCGCCAGCAGCCCTCAGCGGGAGGGCACCGGGGAGCTGTTTTTT. It translates to CASSPQREGTGELFF.

The chain carries TRBV11-3 and TRBJ2-2; 9 nucleotides align to TRBD1. With 1 base clipped from V and 4 bases from J, the junction kept 4 bases outside the gene matches. Germline V gives CDR1 SGHNT, CDR2 YENEEA. The CDR3 sequence is 16 residues long. The CDR3 sequence: CASSLGRDRVTGELFF. CDR3 in DNA: TGTGCCAGCAGCTTAGGCCGGGACAGGGTCACCGGGGAGCTGTTTTTT.

The V and J genes are TRBV5-1 and TRBJ1-6, with unresolved D. Looked up from germline, CDR1 is SGHRS and CDR2 is YFSETQ. With 2 bases removed from V and 6 bases from J, the gap between germline ends came to 9 bases. The CDR3 is made up of 14 amino acids. The CDR3: CASSFRQANSPLHF. CDR3 DNA: TGCGCCAGCAGCTTCAGGCAGGCTAATTCACCCCTCCACTTT.

The chain joins TRBV6-5 to TRBJ2-3; D possibly corresponds to TRBD1 (5 bases). The germline V gene has CDR1 MNHEY and CDR2 SVGAGI. This CDR3 has 15 residues. V lost 0 bases and J lost 4, with 11 bases in between. CDR3 region: CASSYSIWGPDTQYF. CDR3 nucleotides: TGTGCCAGCAGTTACTCGATATGGGGCCCAGATACGCAGTATTTT.

The chain uses TRBV7-2 and TRBJ2-7, with unresolved D. Germline CDR1 reads SGHTA; CDR2 reads FQGNSA. This CDR3 region has 13 residues. Trimming took off 1 base at V and 1 base at J, with 5 bases between the two ends. The CDR3 sequence is CASSLVLSYEQYF. The CDR3 DNA is TGTGCCAGCAGCTTAGTCCTGTCCTACGAGCAGTACTTC.

Of note for this clone: At the DNA level, this CDR3 is encoded by other sequences in the same sample as well. This chain links TRBV29-1 with TRBJ1-1; the D gene is possibly TRBD1 (5 bases). The V gene lost 4 bases and the J gene lost 3 bases, with 6 bases spanning the gap. CDR3 length: 11 residues. Germline CDR1 reads SQVTM; CDR2 reads ANQGSEA. The CDR3 protein is CSVGGDTEAFF. In DNA, the CDR3 is TGCAGCGTTGGGGGGGACACTGAAGCTTTCTTT.

CDR3 DNA sequence: TGTGCCAGCAGCTTGCCAGGGTATAGCTACAATGAGCAGTTCTTC. Its protein product is CASSLPGYSYNEQFF. This chain links TRBV5-4 with TRBJ2-1; weak D call: TRBD1 (5 bases). Germline CDR1 reads SGHNT; CDR2 reads YYREEE (reference sequence). The CDR3 is 15 amino acids. V was clipped by 1 base and J by 3 bases, with 11 bases between them.

The J gene is TRBJ2-5, the V gene TRBV5-6; 11 nucleotides agree with TRBD2. CDR1 and CDR2 (germline): SGHDT, YYEEEE. Trimming took 4 bases from V and 5 from J; bases not matched to a gene: 7. The CDR3 covers 15 residues. This CDR3 is CASSKGTSGWETQYF. Here the CDR3 DNA reads TGTGCCAGCAGCAAGGGGACTAGCGGATGGGAGACCCAGTACTTC.

The chain employs TRBV19 and TRBJ1-5; 8 bases are shared with TRBD1. V was clipped by 5 bases and J by 0 bases; unmatched bases: 6. This CDR3 region has 16 residues. Germline V gene lookup returns CDR1 LNHDA and CDR2 SQIVND (reference sequence). CDR3 sequence reads: CASSPSDRVSNQPQHF. CDR3 bases: TGTGCCAGTAGTCCATCGGACAGGGTTAGCAATCAGCCCCAGCATTTT.

The V call is TRBV28, the J call TRBJ2-7; no definite D call. The CDR3 loop spans 13 amino acids. The V gene's germline CDR1 is MDHEN and CDR2 SYDVKM. V was shortened by 1 base and J by 5 bases, with 9 bases between the two germline ends. The DNA of the CDR3 is TGTGCCAGCAGTTTATTGGGAAGCCACGAGCAGTACTTC. Its translation is CASSLLGSHEQYF.

The chain combines TRBV6-5 with TRBJ2-3; 7 bases fit TRBD1. Trimming at V came to 7 bases and at J to 1 base, leaving 5 bases not matched to a gene. The CDR3 totals 14 residues. The germline V gene has CDR1 MNHEY and CDR2 SVGAGI. CDR3 nucleotide sequence: TGTGCCAGCACCCCGACAGGGCGCACAGATACGCAGTATTTT. Its translation: CASTPTGRTDTQYF.